This T cell receptor beta chain emerged from a study of T cell responses to AZD1222 COVID-19 vaccine. Whole-study findings and limits: Donors, mostly white British, included more females; clonal diversity was possibly underestimated. Repertoires were sampled only after the peak T cell response. Spike-specific TCR breadth and depth grew following two AZD1222 doses. Only five or six individuals given AZD1222 were seropositive at baseline.

TCRdb's copy holds only in-frame clones and misses some; the assay was immunoSEQ multiplex PCR. This table holds about 140,000 clones, around 90% found once. Points on this clone: Its target is not known.

This CDR3 has 15 amino acids. V dropped 5 bases and J dropped 3; count of bases not matched to a gene: 6. Per the germline V gene, CDR1 is LGHDT and CDR2 is YNNKEL (reference sequence). This receptor was obtained from an adult in good health. The chain uses TRBV3-1 (or the pseudogene TRBV3-2) and TRBJ2-1, with 8 bases lining up with TRBD2. The input for sequencing was peripheral blood, taken on day 0 of AZD1222 vaccination. The CDR3 coding sequence is TGTGCCAGCAGCAACCGACTAGCGAGCTACAATGAGCAGTTCTTC. Translated: CASSNRLASYNEQFF.